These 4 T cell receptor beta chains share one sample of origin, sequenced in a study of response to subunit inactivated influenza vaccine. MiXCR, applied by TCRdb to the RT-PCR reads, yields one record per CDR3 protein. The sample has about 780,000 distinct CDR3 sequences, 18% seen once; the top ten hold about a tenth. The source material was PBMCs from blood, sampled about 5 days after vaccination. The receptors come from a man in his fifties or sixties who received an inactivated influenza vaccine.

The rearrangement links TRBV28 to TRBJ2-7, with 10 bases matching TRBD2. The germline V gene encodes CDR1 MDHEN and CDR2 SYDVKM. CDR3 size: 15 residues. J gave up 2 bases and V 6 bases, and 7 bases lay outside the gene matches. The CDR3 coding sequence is TGTGCCAGCAGAGCAGCGGGAGGGGGACCCTACGAGCAGTACTTC. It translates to CASRAAGGGPYEQYF.

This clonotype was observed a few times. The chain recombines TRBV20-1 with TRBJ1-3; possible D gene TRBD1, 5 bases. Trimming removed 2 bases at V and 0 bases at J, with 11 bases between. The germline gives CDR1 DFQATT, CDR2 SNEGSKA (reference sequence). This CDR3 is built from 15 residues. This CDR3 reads CSARLGGGSGNTIYF. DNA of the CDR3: TGCAGTGCTAGATTGGGGGGTGGCTCTGGAAACACCATATATTTT.

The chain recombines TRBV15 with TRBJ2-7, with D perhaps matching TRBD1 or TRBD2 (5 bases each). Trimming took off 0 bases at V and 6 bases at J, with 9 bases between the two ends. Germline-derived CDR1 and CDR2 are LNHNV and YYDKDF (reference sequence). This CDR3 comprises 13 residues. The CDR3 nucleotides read TGTGCCACCAGCAGAGATTTCGGGGCCGAGCAGTACTTC. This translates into CATSRDFGAEQYF.

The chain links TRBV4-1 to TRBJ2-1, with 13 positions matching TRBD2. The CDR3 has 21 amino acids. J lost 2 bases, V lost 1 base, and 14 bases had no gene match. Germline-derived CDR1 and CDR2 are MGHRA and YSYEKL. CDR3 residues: CASSQGKTGLAGPPPYNEQFF. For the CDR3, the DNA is TGCGCCAGCAGCCAAGGGAAGACGGGACTAGCGGGACCACCTCCCTACAATGAGCAGTTCTTC.